The rows below give T cell receptor beta chains drawn from one sample of a study of T cells in Graves' hyperthyroidism and ophthalmopathy. TCRdb re-analysed the multiplex PCR reads in MiXCR, keeping a single row per CDR3 protein. Of some 510,000 distinct CDR3 sequences listed, less than 25% are singletons. Sequencing was performed on blood. The origin of the receptors is a man aged 18 to 35 with Graves' hyperthyroidism. CDR3s include the opening cysteine and the closing phenylalanine or tryptophan. A D gene is named only where the DNA matches it firmly. The size field is filled for only some rows; it gives once, few, many or a size class.

-,TRBJ1-1,-,TRBV30,TGTGCCTGGAGTGTAGATTCGAACACTGAAGCTTTCTTT,CAWSVDSNTEAFF
-,TRBJ1-2,TRBD1,TRBV6-1,TGTGCCAGCAGTATCACGGGACAGGGGAATAATGGCTACACCTTC,CASSITGQGNNGYTF
many,TRBJ1-1,-,TRBV30,TGTGCCTGGAAGAATCTTAAAGCTTTCTTT,CAWKNLKAFF
many,TRBJ2-5,TRBD2,TRBV20-1,TGCAGTGCTAAGTCTAGCGGGCGGAAAGAGACCCAGTACTTC,CSAKSSGRKETQYF
few,TRBJ2-5,TRBD2,TRBV5-1,TGCGCCAGCAGCTTGGGTCCTAGCGGGGTTCCGGAGACCCAGTACTTC,CASSLGPSGVPETQYF
few,TRBJ2-7,-,TRBV12-3/TRBV12-4,TGTGCCAGCAGCACCATTGGGGGATCCTACGAGCAGTACTTC,CASSTIGGSYEQYF
many,TRBJ2-5,-,TRBV27,TGTGCCAGCAGTCCTACACTCGACAGGATGCCAGAGACCCAGTACTTC,CASSPTLDRMPETQYF
few,TRBJ2-2,TRBD1,TRBV10-3,TGTGCCATCAGTGCCTTTCTTCCAGTGACAGGGGCCGGGGAGCTGTTTTTT,CAISAFLPVTGAGELFF
many,TRBJ1-1,-,TRBV11-3,TGTGCCAGCAGCTCCTTAGTGGGGACTGAAGCTTTCTTT,CASSSLVGTEAFF
-,TRBJ2-7,TRBD2,TRBV6-1,TGTGCCAGCAGGACCTCGCTAGCGGGAGTTTCCGAGCAGTACTTC,CASRTSLAGVSEQYF
many,TRBJ1-2,-,TRBV19,TGTGCCAGTAGTAAACGGGAATATGGCTACACCTTC,CASSKREYGYTF
-,TRBJ2-7,TRBD2,TRBV19,TGTGCCAGTACCGTGACTAGCGGTGGCTACGAGCAGTACTTC,CASTVTSGGYEQYF
few,TRBJ1-1,-,TRBV29-1,TGCAGCGTTGCTAGGACACGCAACACTGAAGCTTTCTTT,CSVARTRNTEAFF
-,TRBJ2-5,TRBD2,TRBV3-1,TGTGCCAGCAGCCCCGCTGTAGTAGCGGGGGGAAGGGGAGAGACCCAGTACTTC,CASSPAVVAGGRGETQYF
many,TRBJ2-2,TRBD1,TRBV5-1,TGCGCCAGCAGCTCGGAGGGACAGGGAACCGGGGAGCTGTTTTTT,CASSSEGQGTGELFF
many,TRBJ2-7,-,TRBV10-3,TGTGCCATCAGTGAGGTCAGCTACGAGCAGTACTTC,CAISEVSYEQYF
many,TRBJ1-1,TRBD1,TRBV6-6,TGTGCCAGCGAGTGGAGGGGGACAGGGGGCCATCCCTGGAAAAACACTGAAGCTTTCTTT,CASEWRGTGGHPWKNTEAFF
-,TRBJ1-2,-,TRBV6-5,TGTGCCAGCATTTATGACCCGGGGGTTAACTATGGCTACACCTTC,CASIYDPGVNYGYTF
few,TRBJ2-1,-,TRBV20-1,TGCAGTGCTAGTGGCTCCAAAGGCTCCAATGAGCAGTTCTTC,CSASGSKGSNEQFF
-,TRBJ2-7,-,TRBV11-2,TGTGCCAGCAGCTTCCTCACGGAAGAGCAGTACTTC,CASSFLTEEQYF
-,TRBJ2-7,-,TRBV9,TGTGCCAGCAGCGTAGACGGGACGGGCGAGCAGTACTTC,CASSVDGTGEQYF
many,TRBJ2-2,-,TRBV29-1,TGCAGCGTTGTAAGGGGGAGCACCGGGGAGCTGTTTTTT,CSVVRGSTGELFF
many,TRBJ1-2,-,TRBV12-3/TRBV12-4,TGTGCCAGCAGGAGTGGAGGGGGGGAGGGTAACTATGGCTACACCTTC,CASRSGGGEGNYGYTF
many,TRBJ2-7,-,TRBV6-1,TGTGCCAGCATCCCACGGGTCCACAGAGGGGACGAGCAGTACTTC,CASIPRVHRGDEQYF